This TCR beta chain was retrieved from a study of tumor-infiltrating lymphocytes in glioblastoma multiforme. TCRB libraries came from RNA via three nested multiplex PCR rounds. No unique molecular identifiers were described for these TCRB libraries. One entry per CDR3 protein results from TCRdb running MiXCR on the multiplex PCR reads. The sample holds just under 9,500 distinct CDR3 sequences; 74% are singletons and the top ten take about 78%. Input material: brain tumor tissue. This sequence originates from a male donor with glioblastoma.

The CDR3 region has the DNA TGCAGTGTTGGTCGCCCCGGACTAGCGGGAGGGCCGAGTGGCACAGATACGCAGTATTTT. Translating gives CSVGRPGLAGGPSGTDTQYF. This chain links TRBV20-1 with TRBJ2-3; 15 bases line up with TRBD2. In germline, CDR1 is DFQATT, CDR2 SNEGSKA (reference sequence). CDR3 length equals 20 residues. With 7 bases clipped from V and 1 base from J, the junction kept 18 bases outside the gene matches.